The source of this T cell receptor beta chain is a study of Graves' ophthalmopathy and Graves' hyperthyroidism. The authors amplified TCR beta CDR3 regions, and they did so from RNA transcripts for repertoire sequencing. HTBI primers were used in a first-round RT-PCR, which preceded a second-round multiplex PCR. Each CDR3 protein gets one entry after TCRdb re-called the multiplex PCR reads with MiXCR. The sample carries approximately 500,000 distinct CDR3 sequences, roughly an eighth recorded once. A few counts support this clonotype. Fresh peripheral blood, around 10 ml, was the PBMC source. The specimen was blood. This TCR was recovered from a woman aged 30 to 39 with Graves' ophthalmopathy.

CDR3 bases: TGTGCCAGCAGCTTCCTTGGGGGACAGGTCGTCTATGGCTACACCTTC. Translating gives CASSFLGGQVVYGYTF. The rearrangement uses TRBV11-2 and TRBJ1-2; TRBD1 matches at 8 bases. This CDR3 is 16 amino acids long. The germline gives CDR1 SGHAT, CDR2 FQNNGV. Germline trimming cut 3 bases from V and 4 bases from J; bases unmatched to any gene: 10.